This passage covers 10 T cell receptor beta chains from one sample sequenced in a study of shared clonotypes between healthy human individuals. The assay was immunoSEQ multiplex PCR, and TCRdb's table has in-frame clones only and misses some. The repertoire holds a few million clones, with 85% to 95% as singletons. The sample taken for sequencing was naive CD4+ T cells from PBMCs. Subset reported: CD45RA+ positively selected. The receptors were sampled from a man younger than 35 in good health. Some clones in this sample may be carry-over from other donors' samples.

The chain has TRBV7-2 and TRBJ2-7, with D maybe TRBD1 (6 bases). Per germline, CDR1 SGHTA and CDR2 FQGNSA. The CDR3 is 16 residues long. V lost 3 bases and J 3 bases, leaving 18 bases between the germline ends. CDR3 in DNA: TGTGCCAGCAGCTTGGCCGCAGGGGCCCTACACTACGAGCAGTACTTC. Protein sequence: CASSLAAGALHYEQYF.

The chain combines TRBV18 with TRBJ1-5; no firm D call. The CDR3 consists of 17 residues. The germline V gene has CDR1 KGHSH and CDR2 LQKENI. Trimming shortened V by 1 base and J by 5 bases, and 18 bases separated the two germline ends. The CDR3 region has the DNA TGTGCCAGCTCACCACTCCCCACGGGCCCAGGCGATCAGCCCCAGCATTTT. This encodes CASSPLPTGPGDQPQHF.

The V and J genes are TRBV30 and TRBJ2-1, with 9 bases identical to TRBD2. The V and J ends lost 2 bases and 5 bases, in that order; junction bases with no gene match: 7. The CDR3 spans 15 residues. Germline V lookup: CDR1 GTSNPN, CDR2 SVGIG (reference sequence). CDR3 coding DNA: TGTGCCTGGAGTTTCGTGATAGCGGGAGACAATGAGCAGTTCTTC. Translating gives CAWSFVIAGDNEQFF.

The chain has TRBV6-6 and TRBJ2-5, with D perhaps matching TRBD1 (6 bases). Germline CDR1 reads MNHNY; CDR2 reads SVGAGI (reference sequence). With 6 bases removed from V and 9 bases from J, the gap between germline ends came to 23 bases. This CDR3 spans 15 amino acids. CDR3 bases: TGTGCCAGCAGGGGGCCCGGGACACCCCAAGTGGCCCAGTACTTC. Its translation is CASRGPGTPQVAQYF.

CDR3 loop: CATSRGTDAYEQYF. CDR3 nucleotides: TGTGCCACCAGCAGGGGGACAGACGCCTACGAGCAGTACTTC. V usage is TRBV15 and J usage is TRBJ2-7, with 7 bases that match TRBD1. The V gene end was trimmed by 3 bases and the J gene end by 2 bases; junction bases not matched to a gene: 4. Germline V gives CDR1 LNHNV, CDR2 YYDKDF (reference sequence). The CDR3 spans 14 residues.

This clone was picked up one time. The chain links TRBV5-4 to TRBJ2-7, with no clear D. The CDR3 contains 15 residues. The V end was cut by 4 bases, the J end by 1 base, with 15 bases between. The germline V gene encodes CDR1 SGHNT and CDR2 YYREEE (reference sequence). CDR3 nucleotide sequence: TGTGCCAGCAGCCCCGTTCCCATGGGTTCCTACGAGCAGTACTTC. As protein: CASSPVPMGSYEQYF. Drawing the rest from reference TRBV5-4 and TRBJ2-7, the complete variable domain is ETGVTQSPTHLIKTRGQQVTLRCSSQSGHNTVSWYQQALGQGPQFIFQYYREEENGRGNFPPRFSGLQFPNYSSELNVNALELDDSALYLCASSPVPMGSYEQYFGPGTRLTVT.

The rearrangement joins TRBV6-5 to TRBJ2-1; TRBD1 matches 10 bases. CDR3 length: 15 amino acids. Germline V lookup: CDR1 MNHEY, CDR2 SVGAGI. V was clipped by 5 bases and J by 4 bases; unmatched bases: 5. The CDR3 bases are TGTGCCAGCAGTAACCGGGACAGGGGATACAATGAGCAGTTCTTC. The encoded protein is CASSNRDRGYNEQFF.

CDR3: CASSRQGVLTEAFF. CDR3 nucleotides: TGTGCCAGTAGCAGACAGGGTGTTTTGACTGAAGCTTTCTTT. The chain has TRBV19 and TRBJ1-1, with 7 nucleotides matching TRBD1. The CDR3 extends over 14 amino acids. Germline values: CDR1 LNHDA, CDR2 SQIVND (reference sequence). Germline trimming cut 6 bases from V and 5 bases from J; bases unmatched to any gene: 9.

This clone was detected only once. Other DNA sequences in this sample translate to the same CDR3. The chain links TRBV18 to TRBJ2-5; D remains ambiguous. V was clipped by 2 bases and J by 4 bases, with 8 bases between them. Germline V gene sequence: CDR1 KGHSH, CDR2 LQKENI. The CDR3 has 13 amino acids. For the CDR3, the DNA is TGTGCCAGCTCACCAAGTGGTCTAGAGACCCAGTACTTC. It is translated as CASSPSGLETQYF.

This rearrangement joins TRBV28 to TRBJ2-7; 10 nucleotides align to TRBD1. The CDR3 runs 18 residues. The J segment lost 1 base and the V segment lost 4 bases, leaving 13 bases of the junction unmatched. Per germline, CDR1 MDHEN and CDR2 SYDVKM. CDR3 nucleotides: TGTGCCAGCAGTTCGGGACAGGGGAGAAAGGGGTCTTCCTACGAGCAGTACTTC. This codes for CASSSGQGRKGSSYEQYF.